Each of the 11 T cell receptor beta chains below was sequenced from the same sample in a study of identical twins. TCRdb itself ran the 5' RACE reads through MiXCR, one entry per CDR3 protein. The data hold fewer than 900,000 distinct CDR3 sequences, with about 20% observed a single time. The same data also went into a second study, on T cells expressing NK-cell markers.

The sequenced sample was PBMCs. Receptors originate from a woman younger than 30 in good health.

The chain has TRBV10-3 and TRBJ1-1; D may be TRBD1 (6 bases). This CDR3 has 12 residues. V lost 8 bases and J lost 2, with 9 bases in between. Germline assignment: CDR1 ENHRY and CDR2 SYGVKD. In DNA, the CDR3 is TGTGCCATCCGGGGGGCTAACACTGAAGCTTTCTTT. Its translation: CAIRGANTEAFF.

This chain connects TRBV6-5 to TRBJ2-1, with TRBD1 matching over 11 bases. The trim removed 4 bases at V and 8 bases at J, leaving 4 bases unmatched. CDR3 size: 14 residues. Germline assignment: CDR1 MNHEY and CDR2 SVGAGI. The DNA of the CDR3 is TGTGCCAGCAGTTGGACAGGGGGCGGCGATGAGCAGTTCTTC. Translating it yields CASSWTGGGDEQFF.

Only a few counts were recorded for this clonotype. The gene calls are TRBV20-1 and TRBJ2-7; no clear D gene. The CDR3 is 12 residues long. Germline V CDR1 and CDR2: DFQATT, SNEGSKA (reference sequence). V was cut by 3 bases and J by 3 bases, with 9 bases left in between. CDR3 DNA: TGCAGTGCTAGTCCCACTCTCTACGAGCAGTACTTC. Protein product: CSASPTLYEQYF.

Here the CDR3 reads CASSPRTGGRNTGELFF. The CDR3 nucleotides read TGTGCCAGCAGCCCTCGCACAGGGGGACGAAACACCGGGGAGCTGTTTTTT. This rearrangement joins TRBV4-2 to TRBJ2-2; 8 positions agree with TRBD1. V trimming: 4 bases; J trimming: 2 bases; junction bases outside the gene matches: 9. This CDR3 has 17 residues. Germline V CDR1 and CDR2: LGHNA, YNFKEQ.

The rearrangement links TRBV18 to TRBJ1-4; the D is unclear. CDR1 and CDR2 from the germline V gene are KGHSH and LQKENI. Deletions cut 3 bases from V and 12 bases from J, with 11 bases between. The CDR3 consists of 12 residues. CDR3 loop: CASSPQPEELFF. The CDR3 bases are TGTGCCAGCTCACCTCAACCTGAGGAACTGTTTTTT.

The chain links TRBV6-6 to TRBJ1-1; no clear D gene. Germline lookup yields CDR1 MNHNY and CDR2 SVGAGI (reference sequence). Trimming removed 6 bases at V and 12 bases at J, with 20 bases between. The length of the CDR3 is 13 residues. DNA for the CDR3: TGTGCCAGCAGCCGAAACCCCGTCGGGGAAACTTTCTTT. Translating it yields CASSRNPVGETFF.

In its sample, this clonotype was seen many times. The chain links TRBV5-1 to TRBJ1-5; TRBD1 matches 7 bases. With V trimmed by 3 bases and J by 5 bases, 5 bases remained unmatched. The V gene's germline CDR1 is SGHRS and CDR2 YFSETQ. The CDR3 has 14 amino acids. The CDR3 DNA follows: TGCGCCAGCAGCTCAGGGGGGTTCGATCAGCCCCAGCATTTT. Translated: CASSSGGFDQPQHF.

This rearrangement joins TRBV12-5 to TRBJ1-6; no clear D. The CDR3 is 10 amino acids. Germline V gene sequence: CDR1 LGHNT, CDR2 FRNRAP. V lost 3 bases and J lost 13, with 4 bases in between. This CDR3 is CASGLNPLHF. DNA for the CDR3: TGTGCTAGTGGTTTAAATCCCCTCCACTTT.

This chain links TRBV27 with TRBJ2-1; possible D gene TRBD1, 5 bases. Germline V CDR1 and CDR2: MNHEY, SMNVEV (reference sequence). The ends were cut back, 6 bases at V and 5 bases at J, with 17 bases in the middle. The CDR3 covers 15 residues. For the CDR3, the DNA is TGTGCCAGCAGACCGCTTCTTGACAGAAACAATGAGCAGTTCTTC. It translates to CASRPLLDRNNEQFF.

This clonotype was observed many times. The chain has TRBV3-1 and TRBJ2-7; D remains ambiguous. CDR1 is LGHDT and CDR2 is YNNKEL in the germline V gene (reference sequence). The CDR3 consists of 11 residues. The V end lost 3 bases, the J end lost 5 bases, and 5 bases lay between the germline ends. CDR3 sequence reads: CASSQGHEQYF. In DNA form, the CDR3 reads TGTGCCAGCAGCCAGGGCCACGAGCAGTACTTC.

The chain couples TRBV7-9 to TRBJ1-2; D remains ambiguous. CDR3 length: 16 amino acids. Deletions cut 5 bases from V and 4 bases from J, with 20 bases between. The germline CDR1 and CDR2 sequences are SEHNR and FQNEAQ (reference sequence). The CDR3 sequence is CASSPFPWQETYGYTF. The CDR3 nucleotides are TGTGCCAGCAGCCCATTCCCGTGGCAGGAAACCTATGGCTACACCTTC.